This entry is about one TCR beta chain. Its antigen remains unknown. The record originates from a study of T cells after yellow fever vaccination. Overall study findings and caveats: FACS-sorted repertoires could contain abundant clonotypes contaminating from the bulk population.

TCR cDNA was made by 5'RACE template switching, adding a universal primer site and UMIs. TCRdb fed the 5' RACE reads into MiXCR, producing one record per CDR3 protein. The sample shows about 350,000 distinct CDR3 sequences, about 4% of them seen only once. This CDR3 comprises 11 residues. Trimming stripped 11 bases from V and 4 bases from J, with 11 bases between. The germline gives CDR1 SEHNR, CDR2 FQNEAQ (reference sequence). This chain links TRBV7-9 with TRBJ1-1; tentatively, D is TRBD1 (5 bases). The sample consisted of PBMCs, taken 5 days after the yellow fever booster vaccination. The TCR comes from a man between 18 and 29 years old who received the YFV17D yellow fever vaccine. The CDR3 nucleotides are TGTGCCGCCGGGGCAAGCACTGAAGCTTTCTTT. Translation gives CAAGASTEAFF. The full variable domain, rest sourced from reference TRBV7-9 and TRBJ1-1, is DTGVSQNPRHKITKRGQNVTFRCDPISEHNRLYWYRQTLGQGPEFLTYFQNEAQLEKSRLLSDRFSAERPKGSFSTLEIQRTEQGDSAMYLCAAGASTEAFFGQGTRLTVV.